The 8 T cell receptor beta chains in this list originate from one sample, sequenced in a study of T-cell reconstitution after alpha-beta-depleted transplantation in children (dated by TCRdb to 2015 to 2016). Library generation was performed with PCR. Sequencing was performed on an Illumina HiSeq 2500. Molecular barcoding was employed in the preparation of TCR libraries, with unique molecular identifiers being used to normalize TCRbeta repertoire quantification. TCRdb reran the public reads through fastp at Q25 and MiXCR, keeping productive beta chains. Rows with one shared CDR3 protein collapse into an entry with the most common genes and DNA. The sample data list about 460,000 distinct CDR3 sequences, and around 13% of these were observed just once. Around 5.6% of the sample belongs to the ten largest clones. This specimen consisted of PBMCs from the stem cell graft donor, obtained from the stem cell graft. Every receptor here comes from a human donor who donated a stem cell graft to a child with combined immunodeficiency.

Only a few counts were recorded for this clonotype. J is TRBJ2-1 and V is TRBV11-1; 7 bases fit TRBD1. Germline V gives CDR1 SGHAT, CDR2 FQDESV (reference sequence). With 5 bases clipped from V and 2 bases from J, the junction kept 9 bases outside the gene matches. This CDR3 comprises 16 residues. For the CDR3, the DNA is TGTGCCAGCAGCCGACAAAGGGGGCTAACCTACAATGAGCAGTTCTTC. It translates to CASSRQRGLTYNEQFF.

In its sample, this clonotype was seen many times. CDR3 in amino acids: CASSLSIWGTSYNEQFF. In nucleotides, the CDR3 is TGTGCCAGCAGTTTATCCATTTGGGGTACGTCCTACAATGAGCAGTTCTTC. V usage is TRBV27 and J usage is TRBJ2-1; no reliable D call. The CDR3 extends over 17 amino acids. Germline V gives CDR1 MNHEY, CDR2 SMNVEV (reference sequence). V lost 0 bases to trimming and J lost 1 base, with 13 bases between them.

The chain couples TRBV20-1 to TRBJ2-5; TRBD2 might be the D (6 bases). This CDR3 region has 14 residues. Germline V CDR1 and CDR2: DFQATT, SNEGSKA (reference sequence). Deletions cut 3 bases from V and 5 bases from J, with 16 bases between. The CDR3 sequence is CSARGRGVGETQYF. The CDR3 DNA is TGCAGTGCTAGGGGGCGGGGCGTGGGGGAGACCCAGTACTTC.

The rearrangement links TRBV4-1 to TRBJ1-1; possible D gene TRBD1, 6 bases. Germline CDR1 is MGHRA and CDR2 is YSYEKL. The CDR3 runs to 14 residues. The V end was cut by 1 base, the J end by 5 bases, with 11 bases between. CDR3 amino acids: CASSQGRGRTEAFF. CDR3 coding DNA: TGCGCCAGCAGCCAAGGCAGGGGTAGAACTGAAGCTTTCTTT.

This clonotype was picked up many times. The CDR3 region is CSVAASGDTGELFF. The CDR3 DNA reads as TGCAGCGTTGCCGCTAGCGGGGACACCGGGGAGCTGTTTTTT. V gene TRBV29-1 combines with J gene TRBJ2-2; 9 nucleotides match TRBD2. Germline V lookup: CDR1 SQVTM, CDR2 ANQGSEA. Unmatched junction bases numbered 3, after V lost 4 bases and J lost 3 bases. This CDR3 has 14 residues.

This clonotype has ten or more counts. The rearrangement uses TRBV6-5 and TRBJ1-4, with 8 bases fitting TRBD1. V lost 6 bases, J lost 8 bases, and 5 bases stayed unmatched. The CDR3 contains 13 residues. CDR1 MNHEY and CDR2 SVGAGI come from the germline V gene. CDR3 region: CASRPGTGEKLFF. Written as DNA, the CDR3 is TGTGCCAGCAGGCCCGGGACAGGCGAAAAACTGTTTTTT.

The chain joins TRBV12-3 or TRBV12-4 to TRBJ2-3; 8 bases fit TRBD2. The CDR3 extends over 14 amino acids. V was clipped by 7 bases and J by 4 bases; unmatched bases: 7. The CDR3 loop is CASNRGGRADTQYF. Written as DNA, the CDR3 is TGTGCCAGCAACCGGGGGGGCCGAGCAGATACGCAGTATTTT.

Here the CDR3 DNA reads TGTGCCAGCAGCCTCCCCGGGGGGGAAGCTTTCTTT. This translates into CASSLPGGEAFF. The chain links TRBV11-3 to TRBJ1-1; the D gene is possibly TRBD1 (5 bases). Germline V CDR1 and CDR2: SGHNT, YENEEA. This CDR3 contains 12 residues. V shed 5 bases and J shed 8 bases, with 12 bases lying between them.